The clone carrying this T cell receptor beta chain was counted only a few times. With each sample, at least 6 micrograms of total RNA were extracted. Next came a second PCR, run for about 6 to 11 cycles, which used a sample-barcoded 5' primer along with a J-beta primer mix. The authors tagged each cDNA molecule using a template-switch adaptor with 12 random nucleotides. From the 5' RACE reads, TCRdb called clonotypes with MiXCR, one entry per CDR3 protein. The sample records roughly 800,000 distinct CDR3 sequences, 36% being singletons. These data are taken from a study of blood T cells in healthy people across ages. With 8 bases clipped from V and 0 bases from J, the junction kept 8 bases outside the gene matches. Germline V gives CDR1 ENHRY, CDR2 SYGVKD. The CDR3 sequence is 15 residues long.

The TCR comes from a man younger than 30 in good health. The V and J genes are TRBV10-3 and TRBJ1-1, with 8 bases matching TRBD1. Source material: blood. The CDR3 reads CAIGYRGSMNTEAFF. CDR3 nucleotide sequence: TGTGCCATCGGGTACAGGGGGTCCATGAACACTGAAGCTTTCTTT.